One T cell receptor beta chain is described in this entry. Its antigen is unknown. The entry originates in a study of T cell repertoires in cytomegalovirus infection. Study-level background: Well-studied HLA-B-restricted epitopes and recently identified HLA-C-restricted epitopes of CMV were both used in the study. TCR beta signatures that were public indicated CMV infection and matching HLA type.

Findings of the study overall: HLA-C-restricted CMV-specific TCR beta clonotypes were dominant in the ex vivo response. Summed frequency of shared TCR beta families picked out CMV carriers who also had the relevant HLA.

TCRdb ran MiXCR on the reads and lists one entry per CDR3 protein. The sample yields approximately 300,000 distinct CDR3 sequences, 25% to 30% seen once. Germline CDR1 is SGHVS and CDR2 is FNYEAQ. This CDR3 contains 17 residues. Deletions cut 2 bases from V and 0 bases from J, with 16 bases between. The chain is built from TRBV7-6 and TRBJ1-2, with D uncertain. This receptor was obtained from a human donor in good health (CMV status not recorded). Some clones in this sample may be carry-over from other donors' samples. Sequencing used cultured PBMCs, obtained from culture after CMV antigen stimulation. CDR3 in DNA: TGTGCCAGCAGCTTAAGGGCAGGCTATCCCTCTAACTATGGCTACACCTTC. It encodes CASSLRAGYPSNYGYTF.